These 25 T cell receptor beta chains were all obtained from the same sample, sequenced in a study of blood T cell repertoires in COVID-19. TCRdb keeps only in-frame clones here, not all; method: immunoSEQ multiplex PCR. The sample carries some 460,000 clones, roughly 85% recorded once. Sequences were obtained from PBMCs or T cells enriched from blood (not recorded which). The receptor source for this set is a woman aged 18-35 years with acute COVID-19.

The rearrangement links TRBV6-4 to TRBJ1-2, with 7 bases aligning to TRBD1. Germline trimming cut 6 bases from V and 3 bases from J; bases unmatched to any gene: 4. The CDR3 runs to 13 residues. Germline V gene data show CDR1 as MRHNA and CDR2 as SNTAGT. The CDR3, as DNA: TGTGCCAGCAGGGATACAGGGGACTATGGCTACACCTTC. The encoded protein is CASRDTGDYGYTF.

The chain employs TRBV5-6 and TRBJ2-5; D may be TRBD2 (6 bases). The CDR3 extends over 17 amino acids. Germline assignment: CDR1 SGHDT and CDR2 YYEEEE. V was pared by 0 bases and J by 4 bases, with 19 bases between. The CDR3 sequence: CASSLVGGEGPGETQYF. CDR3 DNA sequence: TGTGCCAGCAGCTTGGTGGGGGGTGAGGGGCCGGGAGAGACCCAGTACTTC. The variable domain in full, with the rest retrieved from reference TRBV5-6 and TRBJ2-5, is DAGVTQSPTHLIKTRGQQVTLRCSPKSGHDTVSWYQQALGQGPQFIFQYYEEEERQRGNFPDRFSGHQFPNYSSELNVNALLLGDSALYLCASSLVGGEGPGETQYFGPGTRLLVL.

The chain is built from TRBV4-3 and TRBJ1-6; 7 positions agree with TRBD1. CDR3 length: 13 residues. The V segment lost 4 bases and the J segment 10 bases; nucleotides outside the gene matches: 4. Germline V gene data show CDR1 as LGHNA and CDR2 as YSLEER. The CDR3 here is CASSPEQGSPLHF. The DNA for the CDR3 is TGCGCCAGCAGCCCAGAACAGGGGTCACCCCTCCACTTT.

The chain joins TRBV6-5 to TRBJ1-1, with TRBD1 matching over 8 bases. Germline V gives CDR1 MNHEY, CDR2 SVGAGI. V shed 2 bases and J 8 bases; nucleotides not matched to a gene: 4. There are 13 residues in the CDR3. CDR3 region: CASSYGDRTEAFF. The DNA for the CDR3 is TGTGCCAGCAGTTACGGGGACAGGACCGAAGCTTTCTTT.

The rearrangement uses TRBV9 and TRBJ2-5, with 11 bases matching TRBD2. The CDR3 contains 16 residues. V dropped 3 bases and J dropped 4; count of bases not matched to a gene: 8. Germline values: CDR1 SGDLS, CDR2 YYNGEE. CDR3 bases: TGTGCCAGCAGCGATGGGGGACTAGCGGTCGCAGAGACCCAGTACTTC. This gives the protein CASSDGGLAVAETQYF. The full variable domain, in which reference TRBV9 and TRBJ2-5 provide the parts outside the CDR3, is DSGVTQTPKHLITATGQRVTLRCSPRSGDLSVYWYQQSLDQGLQFLIQYYNGEERAKGNILERFSAQQFPDLHSELNLSSLELGDSALYFCASSDGGLAVAETQYFGPGTRLLVL.

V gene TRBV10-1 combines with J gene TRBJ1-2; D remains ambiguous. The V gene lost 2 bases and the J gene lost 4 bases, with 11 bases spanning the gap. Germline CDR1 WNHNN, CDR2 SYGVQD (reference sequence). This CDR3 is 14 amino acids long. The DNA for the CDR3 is TGCGCCAGCAGTGAGCCTCGGGGAGGCTATGGCTACACCTTC. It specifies CASSEPRGGYGYTF.

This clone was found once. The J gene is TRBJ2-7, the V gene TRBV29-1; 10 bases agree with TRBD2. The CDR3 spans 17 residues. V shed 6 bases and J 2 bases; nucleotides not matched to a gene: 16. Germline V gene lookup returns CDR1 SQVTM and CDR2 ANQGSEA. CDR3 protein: CSVRTGKSLAGAYEQYF. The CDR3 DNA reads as TGCAGCGTCAGGACAGGAAAATCGCTAGCGGGAGCCTACGAGCAGTACTTC.

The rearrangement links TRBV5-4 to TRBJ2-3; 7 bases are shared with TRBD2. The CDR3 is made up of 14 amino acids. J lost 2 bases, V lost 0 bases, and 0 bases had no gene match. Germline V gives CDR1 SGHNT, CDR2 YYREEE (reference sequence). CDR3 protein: CASSLGLATDTQYF. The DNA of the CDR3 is TGTGCCAGCAGCTTGGGACTAGCCACAGATACGCAGTATTTT. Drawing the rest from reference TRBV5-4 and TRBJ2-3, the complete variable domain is ETGVTQSPTHLIKTRGQQVTLRCSSQSGHNTVSWYQQALGQGPQFIFQYYREEENGRGNFPPRFSGLQFPNYSSELNVNALELDDSALYLCASSLGLATDTQYFGPGTRLTVL.

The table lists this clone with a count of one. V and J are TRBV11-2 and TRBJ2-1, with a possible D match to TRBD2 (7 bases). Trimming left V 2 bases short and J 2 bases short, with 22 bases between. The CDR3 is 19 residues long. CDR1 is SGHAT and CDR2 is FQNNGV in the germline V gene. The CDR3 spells CASSLSPRAGANTYNEQFF. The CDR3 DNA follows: TGTGCCAGCAGCTTATCCCCTAGGGCGGGGGCTAACACCTACAATGAGCAGTTCTTC.

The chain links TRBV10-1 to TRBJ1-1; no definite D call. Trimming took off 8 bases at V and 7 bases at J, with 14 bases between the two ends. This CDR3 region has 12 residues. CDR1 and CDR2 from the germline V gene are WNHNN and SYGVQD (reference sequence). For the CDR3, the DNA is TGCGCCAGCCGAAGTGGGTCGGGTGAAGCTTTCTTT. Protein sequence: CASRSGSGEAFF.

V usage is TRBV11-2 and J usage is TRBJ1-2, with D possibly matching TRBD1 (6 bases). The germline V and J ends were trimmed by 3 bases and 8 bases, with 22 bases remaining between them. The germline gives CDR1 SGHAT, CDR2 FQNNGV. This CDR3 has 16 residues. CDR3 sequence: CASSFGAKEQGYGYTF. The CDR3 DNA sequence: TGTGCCAGCAGCTTCGGGGCAAAAGAACAGGGTTACGGCTACACCTTC.

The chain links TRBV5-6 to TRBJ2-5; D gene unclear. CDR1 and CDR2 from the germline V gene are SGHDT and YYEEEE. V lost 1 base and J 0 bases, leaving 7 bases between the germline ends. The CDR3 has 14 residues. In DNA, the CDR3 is TGTGCCAGCAGCTTGTCGCAGTACCAAGAGACCCAGTACTTC. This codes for CASSLSQYQETQYF.

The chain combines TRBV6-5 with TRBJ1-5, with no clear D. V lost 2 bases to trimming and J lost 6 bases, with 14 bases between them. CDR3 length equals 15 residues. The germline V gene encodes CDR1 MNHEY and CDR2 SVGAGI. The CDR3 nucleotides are TGTGCCAGCAGTTACGTCCCCTCAGGCTTTCAGCCCCAGCATTTT. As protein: CASSYVPSGFQPQHF.

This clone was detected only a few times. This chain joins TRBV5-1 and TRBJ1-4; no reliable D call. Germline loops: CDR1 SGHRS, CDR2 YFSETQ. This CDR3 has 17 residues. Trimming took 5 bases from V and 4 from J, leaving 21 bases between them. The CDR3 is CASRPGSRLPHNEKLFF. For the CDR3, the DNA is TGCGCCAGCAGACCCGGGTCCCGTCTTCCCCATAATGAAAAACTGTTTTTT.

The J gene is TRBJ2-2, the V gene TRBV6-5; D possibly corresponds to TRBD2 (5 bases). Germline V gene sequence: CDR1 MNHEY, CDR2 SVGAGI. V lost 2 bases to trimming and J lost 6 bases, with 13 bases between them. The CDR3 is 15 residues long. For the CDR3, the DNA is TGTGCCAGCAGTTACGTGGGGAACGGGGCCGGGGAGCTGTTTTTT. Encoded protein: CASSYVGNGAGELFF.

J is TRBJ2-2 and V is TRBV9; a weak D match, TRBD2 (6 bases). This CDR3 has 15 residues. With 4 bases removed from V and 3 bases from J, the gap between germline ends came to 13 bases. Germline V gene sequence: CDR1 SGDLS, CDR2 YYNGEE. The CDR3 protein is CASSSGTPHTGELFF. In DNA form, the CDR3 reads TGTGCCAGCAGCTCCGGGACTCCTCACACCGGGGAGCTGTTTTTT.

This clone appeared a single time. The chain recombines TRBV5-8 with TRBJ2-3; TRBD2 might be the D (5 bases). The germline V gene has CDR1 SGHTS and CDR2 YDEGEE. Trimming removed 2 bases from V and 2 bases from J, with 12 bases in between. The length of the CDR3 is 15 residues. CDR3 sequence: CASSFGLPSTDTQYF. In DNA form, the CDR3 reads TGTGCCAGCAGCTTTGGACTCCCTTCCACAGATACGCAGTATTTT. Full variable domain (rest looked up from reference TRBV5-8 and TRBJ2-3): EAGVTQSPTHLIKTRGQQATLRCSPISGHTSVYWYQQALGLGLQFLLWYDEGEERNRGNFPPRFSGRQFPNYSSELNVNALELEDSALYLCASSFGLPSTDTQYFGPGTRLTVL.

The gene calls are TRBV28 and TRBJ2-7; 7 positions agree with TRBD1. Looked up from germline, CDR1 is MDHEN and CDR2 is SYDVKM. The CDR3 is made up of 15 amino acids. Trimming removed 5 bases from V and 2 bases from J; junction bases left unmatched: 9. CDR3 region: CASSGMGQKTYEQYF. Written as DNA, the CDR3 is TGTGCCAGCAGTGGGATGGGACAGAAGACCTACGAGCAGTACTTC.

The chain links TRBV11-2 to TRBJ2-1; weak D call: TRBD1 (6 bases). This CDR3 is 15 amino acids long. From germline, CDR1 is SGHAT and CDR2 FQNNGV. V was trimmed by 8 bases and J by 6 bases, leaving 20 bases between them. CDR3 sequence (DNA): TGTGCCAGCGCAGCCAGACCCGGGACATCCAATGAGCAGTTCTTC. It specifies CASAARPGTSNEQFF.

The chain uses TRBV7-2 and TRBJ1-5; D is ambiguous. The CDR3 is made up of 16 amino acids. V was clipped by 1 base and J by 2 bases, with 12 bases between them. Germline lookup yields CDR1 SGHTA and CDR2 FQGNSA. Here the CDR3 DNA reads TGTGCCAGCAGCTTAGGGAGTTGGCCAGGCAATCAGCCCCAGCATTTT. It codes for CASSLGSWPGNQPQHF. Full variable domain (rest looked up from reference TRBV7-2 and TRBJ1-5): GAGVSQSPSNKVTEKGKDVELRCDPISGHTALYWYRQSLGQGLEFLIYFQGNSAPDKSGLPSDRFSAERTGGSVSTLTIQRTQQEDSAVYLCASSLGSWPGNQPQHFGDGTRLSIL.

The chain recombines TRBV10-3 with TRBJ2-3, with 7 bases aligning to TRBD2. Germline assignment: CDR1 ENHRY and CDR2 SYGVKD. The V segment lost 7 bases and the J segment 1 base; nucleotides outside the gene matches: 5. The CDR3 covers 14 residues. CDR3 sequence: CAIMASGGTDTQYF. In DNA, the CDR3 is TGTGCCATCATGGCCAGCGGGGGCACAGATACGCAGTATTTT.

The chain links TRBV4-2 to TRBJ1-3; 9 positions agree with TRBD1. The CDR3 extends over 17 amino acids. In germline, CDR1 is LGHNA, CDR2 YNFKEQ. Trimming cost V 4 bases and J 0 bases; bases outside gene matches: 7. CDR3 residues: CASSLGTGHLSGNTIYF. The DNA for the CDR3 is TGTGCCAGCAGCCTGGGGACAGGGCATCTCTCTGGAAACACCATATATTTT.

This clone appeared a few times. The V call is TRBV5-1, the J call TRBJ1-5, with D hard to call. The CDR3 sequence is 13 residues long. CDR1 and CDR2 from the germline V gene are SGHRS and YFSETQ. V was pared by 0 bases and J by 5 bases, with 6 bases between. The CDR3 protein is CASSLGQDQPQHF. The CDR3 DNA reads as TGCGCCAGCAGCTTGGGACAAGATCAGCCCCAGCATTTT.

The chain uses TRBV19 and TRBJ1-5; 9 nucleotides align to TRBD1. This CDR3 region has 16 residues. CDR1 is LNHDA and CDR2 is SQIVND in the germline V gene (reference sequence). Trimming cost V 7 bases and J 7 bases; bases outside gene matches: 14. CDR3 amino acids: CASIKKTGTGYQPQHF. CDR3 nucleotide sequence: TGTGCCAGTATAAAGAAGACCGGGACAGGGTACCAGCCCCAGCATTTT.

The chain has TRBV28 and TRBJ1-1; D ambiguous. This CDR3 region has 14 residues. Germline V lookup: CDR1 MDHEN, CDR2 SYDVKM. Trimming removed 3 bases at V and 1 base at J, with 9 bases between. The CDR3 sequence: CASSFDEGNTEAFF. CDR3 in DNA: TGTGCCAGCAGTTTCGATGAGGGGAACACTGAAGCTTTCTTT.